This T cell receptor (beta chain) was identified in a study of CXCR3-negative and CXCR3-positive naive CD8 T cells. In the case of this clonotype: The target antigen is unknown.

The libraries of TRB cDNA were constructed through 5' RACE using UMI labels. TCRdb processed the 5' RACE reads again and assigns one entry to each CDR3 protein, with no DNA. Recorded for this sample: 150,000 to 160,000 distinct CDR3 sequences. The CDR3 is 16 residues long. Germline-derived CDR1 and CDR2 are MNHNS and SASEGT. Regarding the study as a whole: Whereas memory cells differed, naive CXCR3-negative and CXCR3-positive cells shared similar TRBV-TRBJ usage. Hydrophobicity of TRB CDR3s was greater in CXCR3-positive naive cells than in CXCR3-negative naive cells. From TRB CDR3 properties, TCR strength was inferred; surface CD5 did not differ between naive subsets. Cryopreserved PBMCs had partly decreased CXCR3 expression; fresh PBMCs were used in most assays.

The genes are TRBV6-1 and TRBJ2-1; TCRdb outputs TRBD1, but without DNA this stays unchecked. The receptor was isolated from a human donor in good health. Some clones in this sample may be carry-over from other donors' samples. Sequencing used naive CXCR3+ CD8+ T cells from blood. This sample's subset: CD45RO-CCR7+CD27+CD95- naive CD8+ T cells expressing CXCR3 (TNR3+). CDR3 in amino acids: CASSWDGAKGNNEQFF.